These T cell receptor beta chains were read from a single sample in a study of beta chain features in type 1 diabetes. The data were produced by immunoSEQ multiplex PCR, yet TCRdb's version contains in-frame clones alone and is incomplete. The repertoire holds 300,000 to 400,000 clones, with approximately 12% as singletons. The sequenced sample consisted of naive CD4+ T cells from blood. The receptors were sampled from a young man in good health. Both conserved end residues are part of each CDR3. A D gene is named only where the DNA matches it firmly. Size is omitted from some rows. Given values are once, few, many or a class for expanded clones.

j_call	clone_size	d_call	v_call	cdr3_aa	cdr3_nt
TRBJ1-2	.	TRBD1	TRBV18	CASSPTGTDYGYTF	TGTGCCAGCTCACCTACCGGGACAGACTATGGCTACACCTTC
TRBJ1-4	few	TRBD1	TRBV30	CAWRWGSTGINEKLFF	TGTGCCTGGAGGTGGGGATCGACAGGGATTAATGAAAAACTGTTTTTT
TRBJ2-3	few	.	TRBV19	CASEGTDTQYF	TGTGCCAGTGAGGGCACAGATACGCAGTATTTT
TRBJ1-5	few	.	TRBV5-8	CASSSLIHQPQHF	TGTGCCAGCAGCTCACTCATTCATCAGCCCCAGCATTTT
TRBJ1-3	.	TRBD1	TRBV10-3	CAISEGTAGNTIYF	TGTGCCATCAGTGAGGGGACAGCTGGAAACACCATATATTTT
TRBJ1-1	.	.	TRBV7-3	CASSSTEGGSEAFF	TGTGCCAGCAGCTCTACGGAGGGAGGGAGTGAAGCTTTCTTT
TRBJ1-1	few	.	TRBV28	CASSLTGNTEAFF	TGTGCCAGCAGTTTAACGGGGAACACTGAAGCTTTCTTT
TRBJ2-1	few	TRBD2	TRBV6-5	CASSSLAGGVNEQFF	TGTGCCAGCAGTTCTCTAGCGGGAGGTGTCAATGAGCAGTTCTTC
TRBJ1-6	few	.	TRBV5-5	CASSSIPQGRNNSPLHF	TGTGCCAGCAGCTCGATTCCTCAGGGGCGGAATAATTCACCCCTCCACTTT
TRBJ2-3	.	TRBD1	TRBV4-2	CASSPRDRGSTDTQYF	TGTGCCAGCAGCCCCCGGGACAGGGGGTCCACAGATACGCAGTATTTT
TRBJ2-2	.	TRBD2	TRBV7-8	CASRLAGNTGELFF	TGTGCCAGCAGGCTAGCGGGAAACACCGGGGAGCTGTTTTTT
TRBJ2-5	few	.	TRBV7-9	CASGRQFGETQYF	TGTGCCAGCGGCAGACAGTTTGGAGAGACCCAGTACTTC
TRBJ2-1	.	.	TRBV5-1	CASSLVGDSANEQFF	TGCGCCAGCAGCTTGGTAGGGGACTCCGCCAATGAGCAGTTCTTC
TRBJ2-1	few	.	TRBV14	CASSQGGPKPYNEQFF	TGTGCCAGCAGCCAAGGAGGCCCCAAGCCCTACAATGAGCAGTTCTTC
TRBJ1-1	few	.	TRBV28	CATALNTEAFF	TGTGCTACAGCTCTGAACACTGAAGCTTTCTTT
TRBJ1-4	.	.	TRBV29-1	CSVEVSRGTNEKLFF	TGCAGCGTTGAAGTGAGCAGAGGGACTAATGAAAAACTGTTTTTT
TRBJ1-1	few	TRBD1	TRBV4-3	CASSRGTGGTAFF	TGCGCCAGCAGCCGTGGGACAGGGGGAACGGCTTTCTTT
TRBJ2-7	.	.	TRBV11-2	CASSLPPHSYEQYF	TGTGCCAGCAGCTTACCCCCCCACTCCTACGAGCAGTACTTC
TRBJ1-2	.	TRBD1	TRBV19	CASATDRAGGYTF	TGTGCCAGCGCAACGGACAGGGCGGGGGGCTACACCTTC
TRBJ2-7	.	.	TRBV2	CASTGQGLTTEQYF	TGTGCCAGCACCGGACAGGGACTAACAACGGAGCAGTACTTC
TRBJ2-3	.	TRBD2	TRBV5-4	CASGNQAGGADTQYF	TGTGCCAGCGGGAATCAAGCGGGAGGCGCAGATACGCAGTATTTT
TRBJ1-1	.	.	TRBV18	CASSPPSQGSTEAFF	TGTGCCAGCTCACCACCGTCGCAGGGATCCACTGAAGCTTTCTTT
TRBJ2-7	few	.	TRBV18	CASSQTQGARYEQYF	TGTGCCAGCTCACAAACACAAGGGGCGCGGTACGAGCAGTACTTC
TRBJ2-3	.	TRBD1	TRBV5-4	CASSMNRGYSGDTQYF	TGTGCCAGCAGCATGAACAGGGGGTATTCAGGAGATACGCAGTATTTT
TRBJ2-3	.	.	TRBV6-5	CASSYQLPPSTDTQYF	TGTGCCAGCAGTTACCAACTTCCACCTAGCACAGATACGCAGTATTTT
TRBJ2-6	few	TRBD2	TRBV5-1	CASSLLAGSSGANVLTF	TGCGCCAGCAGCTTACTAGCGGGGAGCTCTGGGGCCAACGTCCTGACTTTC
TRBJ1-6	.	TRBD1	TRBV19	CASRPPPGQRNSPLHF	TGTGCCAGTAGGCCCCCCCCGGGACAGCGGAATTCACCCCTCCACTTT
TRBJ2-3	.	.	TRBV18	CASSPRRELTSTDTQYF	TGTGCCAGCTCCCCCCGGCGCGAACTGACTAGCACAGATACGCAGTATTTT
TRBJ2-3	many	.	TRBV29-1	CSVEVQDGDTQYF	TGCAGCGTTGAAGTCCAGGATGGGGATACGCAGTATTTT
TRBJ2-5	.	TRBD2	TRBV30	CAWSAFAGEGETQYF	TGTGCCTGGAGTGCCTTTGCGGGGGAGGGGGAGACCCAGTACTTC
TRBJ2-7	few	.	TRBV15	CATSRDQGVVDEQYF	TGTGCCACCAGCAGAGATCAGGGCGTCGTCGACGAGCAGTACTTC
TRBJ2-7	.	.	TRBV5-1	CASSLVGRAAEQYF	TGCGCCAGCAGCTTAGTAGGCAGGGCCGCCGAGCAGTACTTC